These 29 T cell receptor beta chains originate from one sample sequenced in a study of identifying expanded T cells in peripheral blood. Repertoires were generated with immunoSEQ multiplex PCR, while TCRdb's copy carries only in-frame clones and drops some. The sample has under 150,000 clones; 75% to 90% are singletons. Input material: blood. These receptors came from a person between 18 and 69 years old in good health.

The V call is TRBV11-2, the J call TRBJ2-5; D possibly corresponds to TRBD1 (5 bases). There are 12 residues in the CDR3. The V gene's germline CDR1 is SGHAT and CDR2 FQNNGV. With 5 bases removed from V and 7 bases from J, the gap between germline ends came to 11 bases. The CDR3 region has the DNA TGTGCCAGCAGCCCGGATAGGGGGACCCAGTACTTC. Translation gives CASSPDRGTQYF.

This clone was counted once. The chain recombines TRBV19 with TRBJ1-2; D possibly corresponds to TRBD1 (5 bases). Germline V gene lookup returns CDR1 LNHDA and CDR2 SQIVND (reference sequence). This CDR3 has 16 residues. The germline V and J ends were trimmed by 4 bases and 5 bases, with 20 bases remaining between them. CDR3 in DNA: TGTGCCAGTAGTACTCCCCCCTCCCTGGGGGGTTATGGCTACACCTTC. It is translated as CASSTPPSLGGYGYTF. The whole variable domain, remainder taken from reference TRBV19 and TRBJ1-2, is DGGITQSPKYLFRKEGQNVTLSCEQNLNHDAMYWYRQDPGQGLRLIYYSQIVNDFQKGDIAEGYSVSREKKESFPLTVTSAQKNPTAFYLCASSTPPSLGGYGYTFGSGTRLTVV.

The chain carries TRBV19 and TRBJ2-7; TRBD1 agrees at 8 bases. Germline CDR1 reads LNHDA; CDR2 reads SQIVND (reference sequence). The CDR3 contains 17 residues. The ends lost 3 bases at V and 1 base at J; junction bases unmatched: 11. The CDR3 protein is CASSISPDREVSYEQYF. DNA of the CDR3: TGTGCCAGTAGTATTAGCCCGGACAGGGAGGTGTCCTACGAGCAGTACTTC.

The chain carries TRBV21-1 and TRBJ2-7; the table calls TRBD1, which could not be checked here. TRBV21-1 is assigned pseudogene status. CDR3 length: 16 amino acids. The CDR3 loop reads CASSPLWGQGRYEQYF. The CDR3 nucleotides are TGTGCCAGCAGCCCCCTATGGGGACAGGGGCGGTACGAGCAGTACTTC.

The chain recombines TRBV19 with TRBJ1-1, with 7 bases that match TRBD1. From germline, CDR1 is LNHDA and CDR2 SQIVND (reference sequence). V lost 5 bases and J lost 4; bases outside the gene matches: 7. The CDR3 loop spans 14 amino acids. The CDR3 is CASSLRGPVTEAFF. CDR3 coding DNA: TGTGCCAGTAGTCTGAGGGGGCCGGTCACTGAAGCTTTCTTT.

This clone was observed once. The CDR3 protein is CASSLKGGGDYGYTF. The CDR3 DNA sequence: TGTGCCAGCAGCCTAAAAGGCGGGGGTGACTATGGCTACACCTTC. The chain links TRBV7-9 to TRBJ1-2, with D possibly being TRBD1 (5 bases). CDR1 and CDR2 (germline): SEHNR, FQNEAQ (reference sequence). The ends were cut back, 5 bases at V and 3 bases at J, with 16 bases in the middle. This CDR3 region has 15 residues.

The V gene is TRBV28, the J gene TRBJ2-5; D gene ambiguous. The CDR3 is made up of 12 amino acids. Germline CDR1 is MDHEN and CDR2 is SYDVKM. Trimming removed 7 bases at V and 5 bases at J, with 11 bases between. The CDR3 DNA reads as TGTGCCAGCAACTCTAACGGGGAGACCCAGTACTTC. Translating gives CASNSNGETQYF.

CDR3 coding DNA: TGTGCCAGCTCACCATACGGGAGTTCCAAAAACATTCAGTACTTC. As protein: CASSPYGSSKNIQYF. J is TRBJ2-4 and V is TRBV18, with D maybe TRBD2 (6 bases). This CDR3 comprises 15 residues. Per germline, CDR1 KGHSH and CDR2 LQKENI. V shed 2 bases and J shed 2 bases, with 10 bases lying between them.

The chain is built from TRBV5-1 and TRBJ2-1; D call uncertain. The CDR3 is 12 residues long. Germline values: CDR1 SGHRS, CDR2 YFSETQ. The V end was cut by 2 bases, the J end by 6 bases, with 6 bases between. DNA of the CDR3: TGCGCCAGCAGCTTAAGCTTCAATGAGCAGTTCTTC. Translated: CASSLSFNEQFF. Complete variable domain (other parts from reference TRBV5-1 and TRBJ2-1): KAGVTQTPRYLIKTRGQQVTLSCSPISGHRSVSWYQQTPGQGLQFLFEYFSETQRNKGNFPGRFSGRQFSNSRSEMNVSTLELGDSALYLCASSLSFNEQFFGPGTRLTVL.

The CDR3 bases are TGTGCCTTAAGACTAGCGGGGTTTCAAGAGACCCAGTACTTC. The encoded protein is CALRLAGFQETQYF. J is TRBJ2-5 and V is TRBV30; 11 bases match TRBD2. The CDR3 runs 14 residues. The germline V gene encodes CDR1 GTSNPN and CDR2 SVGIG (reference sequence). V was pared by 7 bases and J by 2 bases, with 6 bases of the junction left unmatched.

The chain uses TRBV19 and TRBJ2-2; maybe TRBD2 (6 bases). Deletions cut 10 bases from V and 4 bases from J, with 13 bases between. Germline V gene data show CDR1 as LNHDA and CDR2 as SQIVND (reference sequence). This CDR3 is 13 amino acids long. CDR3 DNA sequence: TGTGCCACCCACGGGGGTATCACCGGGGAGCTGTTTTTT. Protein sequence: CATHGGITGELFF.

The CDR3 loop reads CASRSGGTGNSYGYTF. In nucleotides, the CDR3 is TGTGCCAGCAGAAGCGGTGGCACGGGAAACAGTTATGGCTACACCTTC. This chain joins TRBV7-9 and TRBJ1-2; D remains unclear. The CDR3 runs 16 residues. Trimming left V 6 bases short and J 5 bases short, with 22 bases between. The germline V gene encodes CDR1 SEHNR and CDR2 FQNEAQ (reference sequence).

The CDR3 loop is CASSWGTSDLYEQYF. In DNA form, the CDR3 reads TGTGCCAGCAGTTGGGGGACTAGCGATCTCTACGAGCAGTACTTC. The chain links TRBV6-6 to TRBJ2-7, with 10 nucleotides matching TRBD2. This CDR3 contains 15 residues. The junction had 6 bases not matched to a gene; V was cut back by 4 bases and J by 3 bases. Germline V CDR1 and CDR2: MNHNY, SVGAGI (reference sequence).

The rearrangement uses TRBV5-1 and TRBJ2-5; no clear D. This CDR3 comprises 15 residues. Germline lookup yields CDR1 SGHRS and CDR2 YFSETQ. V was shortened by 1 base and J by 3 bases, with 13 bases between the two germline ends. The CDR3 region is CASSLFRPREETQYF. The DNA for the CDR3 is TGCGCCAGCAGCTTGTTCCGGCCTAGGGAAGAGACCCAGTACTTC.

This clone was seen a single time. V usage is TRBV5-1 and J usage is TRBJ2-3; TRBD2 agrees at 12 bases. The CDR3 length is 17 residues. Germline V lookup: CDR1 SGHRS, CDR2 YFSETQ. V was pared by 5 bases and J by 3 bases, with 10 bases of the junction left unmatched. CDR3 protein: CASRLELAGGTTDTQYF. As DNA, the CDR3 is TGCGCCAGCAGGCTAGAACTAGCGGGAGGAACTACAGATACGCAGTATTTT.

The rearrangement uses TRBV6-1 and TRBJ1-1; D possibly corresponds to TRBD1 (5 bases). Per germline, CDR1 MNHNS and CDR2 SASEGT. This CDR3 region has 12 residues. V dropped 7 bases and J dropped 6 bases, with 12 bases sitting between them. The CDR3 region has the DNA TGTGCCAGCATAGCAGGGTGGCCTGAAGCTTTCTTT. The encoded protein is CASIAGWPEAFF.

This clone was seen more than once but under ten times. This CDR3 is CASSIAGQGRYEQYF. DNA for the CDR3: TGTGCCAGTAGTATTGCGGGACAGGGGAGGTACGAGCAGTACTTC. The chain recombines TRBV19 with TRBJ2-7, with 10 bases matching TRBD1. Losses at the gene ends were 3 bases for V and 4 bases for J; bases not matched to a gene: 6. CDR1 is LNHDA and CDR2 is SQIVND in the germline V gene (reference sequence). This CDR3 spans 15 amino acids.

The rearrangement uses TRBV7-9 and TRBJ1-4; D gene ambiguous. Per germline, CDR1 SEHNR and CDR2 FQNEAQ (reference sequence). V lost 0 bases and J lost 7, with 9 bases in between. The CDR3 length is 14 residues. For the CDR3, the DNA is TGTGCCAGCAGCTTAGCGCTGGGATCTGAAAAACTGTTTTTT. Translation: CASSLALGSEKLFF.

V usage is TRBV30 and J usage is TRBJ2-7, with D uncertain. The CDR3 is made up of 12 amino acids. V lost 3 bases and J lost 7, with 13 bases in between. The germline V gene has CDR1 GTSNPN and CDR2 SVGIG (reference sequence). For the CDR3, the DNA is TGTGCCTGGAGGCGCCAACTGTCAGAGCAGTACTTC. Translated: CAWRRQLSEQYF. Drawing the rest from reference TRBV30 and TRBJ2-7, the complete variable domain is SQTIHQWPATLVQPVGSPLSLECTVEGTSNPNLYWYRQAAGRGLQLLFYSVGIGQISSEVPQNLSASRPQDRQFILSSKKLLLSDSGFYLCAWRRQLSEQYFGPGTRLTVT.

This clone was recorded a few times. This chain joins TRBV7-2 and TRBJ2-7, with 14 positions matching TRBD2. This CDR3 contains 16 residues. Losses at the gene ends were 5 bases for V and 3 bases for J; bases not matched to a gene: 6. CDR1 and CDR2 from the germline V gene are SGHTA and FQGNSA. CDR3 DNA: TGTGCCAGCAGCCAAGGAGGGACTAGCGGGGGCTACGAGCAGTACTTC. Protein product: CASSQGGTSGGYEQYF.

J is TRBJ2-1 and V is TRBV9; 8 positions match TRBD2. V shed 3 bases and J 3 bases; nucleotides not matched to a gene: 14. Germline V gene sequence: CDR1 SGDLS, CDR2 YYNGEE. The CDR3 totals 18 residues. In DNA, the CDR3 is TGTGCCAGCAGCGACCCCTCGGGTAGCGGGAAAATCTACAATGAGCAGTTCTTC. This encodes CASSDPSGSGKIYNEQFF.

This CDR3 is CASSLVPGLGDPSYNEQFF. The DNA for the CDR3 is TGTGCCAGCAGCTTAGTTCCCGGACTAGGGGACCCATCCTACAATGAGCAGTTCTTC. This rearrangement joins TRBV7-2 to TRBJ2-1; 7 bases fit TRBD2. The germline CDR1 and CDR2 sequences are SGHTA and FQGNSA. The CDR3 sequence is 19 residues long. Trimming cost V 1 base and J 1 base; bases outside gene matches: 13.

The genes are TRBV10-3 and TRBJ2-7, with D tentatively TRBD1 (6 bases). Between the trimmed V and J ends, which lost 6 bases and 4 bases, there was a span of 7 bases. This CDR3 comprises 11 residues. Per germline, CDR1 ENHRY and CDR2 SYGVKD. CDR3 sequence (DNA): TGTGCCATCAGCGGGACATACGAGCAGTACTTC. Protein product: CAISGTYEQYF.

The chain uses TRBV9 and TRBJ2-1, with a tentative D call TRBD2 (5 bases). Trimming removed 0 bases at V and 5 bases at J, with 6 bases between. From germline, CDR1 is SGDLS and CDR2 YYNGEE. This CDR3 is built from 13 residues. The DNA for the CDR3 is TGTGCCAGCAGCGTAGCCGGGAACAATGAGCAGTTCTTC. This translates into CASSVAGNNEQFF.

This chain uses TRBV7-2 with TRBJ1-5, with D possibly TRBD1 on 6 matching bases. Germline V lookup: CDR1 SGHTA, CDR2 FQGNSA. With 5 bases removed from V and 7 bases from J, the gap between germline ends came to 15 bases. This CDR3 has 14 residues. CDR3 in amino acids: CASSLQGYGQPQHF. CDR3 DNA: TGTGCCAGCAGCCTTCAGGGGTATGGACAGCCCCAGCATTTT.

CDR3 bases: TGTGCCAGCAGCTTCCTACCAGATACGCAGTATTTT. As protein: CASSFLPDTQYF. The chain recombines TRBV7-2 with TRBJ2-3, with D unclear. V shed 3 bases and J shed 4 bases, with 5 bases lying between them. The CDR3 spans 12 residues. Germline CDR1 is SGHTA and CDR2 is FQGNSA.

The chain is built from TRBV9 and TRBJ2-1, with a possible D match to TRBD2 (5 bases). The V end was cut by 3 bases, the J end by 2 bases, with 9 bases between. CDR3 size: 14 residues. Germline V lookup: CDR1 SGDLS, CDR2 YYNGEE. The CDR3 region has the DNA TGTGCCAGCAGCGAGTCCGGGACCTACAATGAGCAGTTCTTC. Translating gives CASSESGTYNEQFF.

This clone was detected only a few times. V gene TRBV7-3 combines with J gene TRBJ1-6; D not resolved. The CDR3 contains 16 residues. Germline V lookup: CDR1 SGHTA, CDR2 FQGTGA. The V gene lost 0 bases and the J gene lost 0 bases, with 6 bases spanning the gap. The CDR3 is CASSLTPRSYNSPLHF. The CDR3 DNA reads TGTGCCAGCAGCTTAACCCCGCGCTCCTATAATTCACCCCTCCACTTT.

This chain uses TRBV10-3 with TRBJ1-4, with D maybe TRBD1 (5 bases). V was trimmed by 6 bases and J by 8 bases, leaving 16 bases between them. This CDR3 has 14 amino acids. Germline CDR1 is ENHRY and CDR2 is SYGVKD. The CDR3 spells CAIRDGAHQEKLFF. In DNA form, the CDR3 reads TGTGCCATCAGGGATGGGGCCCATCAGGAAAAACTGTTTTTT.